The following is a TCR beta chain sequence with its context. This sample was taken from a study of blood T cells in healthy people across ages. Next came a second PCR, run for 7 to 11 cycles, which used a sample-barcoded 5' primer along with a J-beta primer mix. TCRdb re-called the 5' RACE reads with MiXCR, one entry per CDR3 protein. The sample records about 1.8 million distinct CDR3 sequences, around half being singletons. Samples each had at least 5 micrograms of total RNA extracted. The germline gives CDR1 MNHNS, CDR2 SASEGT. The CDR3 contains 15 residues. J gave up 5 bases and V 3 bases, and 5 bases lay outside the gene matches.

The source of this sequence is a woman in her 40s in good health. This chain links TRBV6-1 with TRBJ1-4, with 8 bases fitting TRBD1. Specimen: blood. CDR3 bases: TGTGCCAGCAGTGACGACAGGGGTCCGAATGAAAAACTGTTTTTT. Translating it yields CASSDDRGPNEKLFF.